This is a list of T cell receptor beta chains from one sample in a study of shared clonotypes between healthy human individuals. Method: immunoSEQ multiplex PCR; TCRdb's copy keeps in-frame clones and lacks some. Of some 2,100,000 clones in the sample, approximately 94% were seen once. The sequenced material came from naive CD4+ T cells sorted from blood. These receptors were collected from a man aged 18-30 years in good health. Each CDR3 is given with its conserved first and last residue. The D gene is left open where the match is weak. Size is stated for part of the rows, as once, few or many counts, or as a class when the clone is expanded.

v_call,d_call,j_call,clone_size,cdr3_aa,cdr3_nt
TRBV10-1,.,TRBJ2-7,.,CASSEAGEQYF,TGCGCCAGCAGTGAAGCGGGCGAGCAGTACTTC
TRBV10-3,TRBD1,TRBJ2-1,.,CAISVQGNYNEQFF,TGTGCCATCAGTGTACAGGGGAACTACAATGAGCAGTTCTTC
TRBV19,.,TRBJ1-1,.,CASSLGRMNTEAFF,TGTGCCAGTAGCCTGGGACGGATGAACACTGAAGCTTTCTTT
TRBV2,.,TRBJ2-5,.,CASSAGRQETQYF,TGTGCCAGCAGTGCGGGGAGGCAAGAGACCCAGTACTTC
TRBV5-1,.,TRBJ1-3,.,CASSSTGTTAGNTIYF,TGCGCCAGCAGCTCAACCGGGACAACTGCTGGAAACACCATATATTTT
TRBV7-2,.,TRBJ2-7,.,CASSLGLPSYEQYF,TGTGCCAGCAGCTTAGGCCTACCCTCCTACGAGCAGTACTTC
TRBV5-6,.,TRBJ2-5,.,CASSAQETQYF,TGTGCCAGCAGCGCTCAAGAGACCCAGTACTTC
TRBV5-1,TRBD2,TRBJ2-7,.,CASRSGGGYEQYF,TGCGCCAGCAGATCGGGCGGGGGATACGAGCAGTACTTC
TRBV6-4,.,TRBJ1-5,once,CASSDTEGGSRGQPQHF,TGTGCCAGCAGTGACACCGAAGGGGGATCCCGGGGACAGCCCCAGCATTTT
TRBV18,.,TRBJ2-5,.,CASSPPGQGETQYF,TGTGCCAGCTCACCACCTGGTCAGGGCGAGACCCAGTACTTC
TRBV5-1,TRBD1,TRBJ1-3,.,CASSWGDRGSGNTIYF,TGCGCCAGCAGCTGGGGGGACAGGGGATCTGGAAACACCATATATTTT
TRBV7-9,.,TRBJ1-1,.,CASRVLTGVNTEAFF,TGTGCCAGCAGAGTTCTCACGGGGGTTAACACTGAAGCTTTCTTT
TRBV5-6,TRBD1,TRBJ2-7,.,CASSLSPGQGYEQYF,TGTGCCAGCAGCTTGTCCCCGGGACAGGGATACGAGCAGTACTTC
TRBV6-5,.,TRBJ2-7,.,CASSYSGTYEQYF,TGTGCCAGCAGTTACTCTGGGACCTACGAGCAGTACTTC
TRBV15,TRBD1,TRBJ1-6,.,CATGTGNSPLHF,TGTGCCACCGGGACAGGCAATTCACCCCTCCACTTT
TRBV30,TRBD1,TRBJ1-2,.,CAWSGGTGSGYTF,TGTGCCTGGTCGGGAGGGACAGGGAGCGGCTACACCTTC
TRBV6-5,.,TRBJ2-2,.,CASSYWGVAGELFF,TGTGCCAGCAGTTATTGGGGGGTGGCCGGGGAGCTGTTTTTT
TRBV19,.,TRBJ1-1,few,CASSTSANTEAFF,TGTGCCAGTAGCACCTCAGCGAACACTGAAGCTTTCTTT
TRBV15,.,TRBJ1-5,.,CATSRDVSGASAQPQHF,TGTGCCACCAGCAGAGATGTATCGGGGGCCAGTGCTCAGCCCCAGCATTTT
TRBV27,TRBD2,TRBJ2-5,.,CASSPTSGVQETQYF,TGTGCCAGCAGTCCGACTAGCGGGGTCCAAGAGACCCAGTACTTC
TRBV19,TRBD1,TRBJ1-6,.,CASSRTGTNSPLHF,TGTGCCAGTAGCCGGACAGGGACGAATTCACCCCTCCACTTT
TRBV11-1,.,TRBJ2-2,.,CASSLGAGAMNTGELFF,TGTGCCAGCAGCTTAGGGGCGGGGGCCATGAACACCGGGGAGCTGTTTTTT
TRBV6-5,.,TRBJ1-5,.,CARDTEHSNQPQHF,TGTGCCAGGGACACAGAGCATAGCAATCAGCCCCAGCATTTT
TRBV5-1,.,TRBJ1-2,.,CASSLEVANYGYTF,TGCGCCAGCAGCTTGGAGGTTGCTAACTATGGCTACACCTTC
TRBV28,.,TRBJ2-1,.,CASSFLADNEQFF,TGTGCCAGCAGTTTTCTGGCAGACAATGAGCAGTTCTTC
TRBV2,.,TRBJ1-5,.,CASSLGGPKHF,TGTGCCAGTTCCCTCGGGGGTCCTAAGCATTTT
TRBV5-1,.,TRBJ2-3,.,CASSLGTFSTDTQYF,TGCGCCAGCAGCTTGGGCACGTTTAGCACAGATACGCAGTATTTT
TRBV7-2,TRBD2,TRBJ2-5,.,CASSSTSGSVQETQYF,TGTGCCAGCAGCTCCACTAGCGGGAGTGTCCAAGAGACCCAGTACTTC
TRBV2,TRBD2,TRBJ2-3,once,CAPSRGTSGSDTQYF,TGTGCCCCCAGCCGAGGAACTAGCGGATCAGATACGCAGTATTTT
TRBV4-1,TRBD1,TRBJ1-4,.,CASSQEFGQGNEKLFF,TGCGCCAGCAGCCAGGAGTTCGGACAGGGAAATGAAAAACTGTTTTTT
TRBV7-6,.,TRBJ2-7,.,CASSPQDGVSYEQYF,TGTGCCAGCAGCCCTCAGGACGGAGTTTCCTACGAGCAGTACTTC
TRBV5-1,.,TRBJ2-1,.,CASSPRGASGTNNEQFF,TGCGCCAGCAGCCCTCGAGGGGCGAGCGGAACGAACAATGAGCAGTTCTTC
TRBV18,.,TRBJ1-4,.,CASSPRALRDEKLFF,TGTGCCAGCTCACCACGGGCCTTGAGGGATGAAAAACTGTTTTTT
TRBV11-2,.,TRBJ2-7,.,CASSLYAHEQYF,TGTGCCAGCAGCTTATATGCGCACGAGCAGTACTTC
TRBV2,.,TRBJ1-1,.,CASRARDRAFF,TGTGCCAGCAGGGCGAGAGATAGGGCTTTCTTT
TRBV5-1,.,TRBJ2-3,once,CASSFPGEDTQYF,TGCGCCAGCAGCTTCCCCGGCGAAGATACGCAGTATTTT
TRBV5-1,.,TRBJ2-5,.,CASSLKRPKRETQYF,TGCGCCAGCAGCTTGAAGAGGCCTAAACGAGAGACCCAGTACTTC
TRBV7-2,.,TRBJ2-3,.,CASSPQTSSDTQYF,TGTGCCAGCAGCCCGCAAACTAGTTCAGATACGCAGTATTTT
TRBV5-4,.,TRBJ1-2,once,CASSASQGTYGYTF,TGTGCCAGCAGCGCCTCACAGGGCACCTATGGCTACACCTTC
TRBV6-1,TRBD1,TRBJ1-2,.,CASSEFGTDGYTF,TGTGCCAGCAGTGAGTTTGGGACAGACGGCTACACCTTC